This T cell receptor (beta chain) appears in the sequencing data of a study of regulatory and conventional T cells in RAG deficiency. General study points: In Omenn syndrome, sorted "Tregs" may be peripherally activated cells.

On this clone: Its antigen remains unknown.

Sequencing was performed with immunoSEQ multiplex PCR; in TCRdb, only in-frame clones are kept and a portion is missing. The sample has 32,000 or so clones; 70% to 90% are singletons. CDR1 and CDR2 (germline): MDHEN, SYDVKM. Trimming cost V 3 bases and J 2 bases; bases outside gene matches: 9. The length of the CDR3 is 16 residues. Another study also made use of these data, one on regulatory T cells. That source adds: Primers: 52 TRBV forward and 13 TRBJ reverse. Patient repertoires had restricted TRB V-J pairs and skewed V and J usage, most in Tregs.

V gene TRBV28 combines with J gene TRBJ2-7, with 8 bases aligning to TRBD1. The TCR sequence derives from a human donor in good health. Sequencing was performed on CD8+ T cells sorted from blood. In nucleotides, the CDR3 is TGTGCCAGCAGTTTCCGCCAGGGGGCGCATCCCTACGAGCAGTACTTC. This encodes CASSFRQGAHPYEQYF.